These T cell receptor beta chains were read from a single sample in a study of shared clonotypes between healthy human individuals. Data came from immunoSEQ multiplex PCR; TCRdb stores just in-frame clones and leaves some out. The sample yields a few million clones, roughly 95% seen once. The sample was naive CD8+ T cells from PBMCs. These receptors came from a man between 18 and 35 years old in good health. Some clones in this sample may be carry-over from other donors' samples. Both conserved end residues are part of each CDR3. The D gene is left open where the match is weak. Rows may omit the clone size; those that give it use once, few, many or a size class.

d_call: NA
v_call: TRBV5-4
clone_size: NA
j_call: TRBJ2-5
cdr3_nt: TGTGCCAGCAGCTTGGCCGTAGGCCTTCAGGAGACCCAGTACTTC
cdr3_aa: CASSLAVGLQETQYF

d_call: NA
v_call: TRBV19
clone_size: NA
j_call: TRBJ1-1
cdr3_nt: TGTGCCAGTAGTATGCTGGGGGCGCGGACTGAAGCTTTCTTT
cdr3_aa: CASSMLGARTEAFF

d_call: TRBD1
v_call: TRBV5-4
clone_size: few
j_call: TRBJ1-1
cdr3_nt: TGTGCCAGCAGCCCCTGGGACAGGGGTACTGAAGCTTTCTTT
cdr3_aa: CASSPWDRGTEAFF

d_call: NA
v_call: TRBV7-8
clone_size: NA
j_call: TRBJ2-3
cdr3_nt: TGTGCCAGCAGCTTAGGGATCACAGATACGCAGTATTTT
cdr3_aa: CASSLGITDTQYF

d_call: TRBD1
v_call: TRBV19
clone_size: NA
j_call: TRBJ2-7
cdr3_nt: TGTGCCAGTAGTTTTGGGACAGGGTACTACGAGCAGTACTTC
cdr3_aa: CASSFGTGYYEQYF

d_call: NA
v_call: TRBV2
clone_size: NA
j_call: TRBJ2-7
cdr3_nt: TGTGCCAGCAGGTCCAGGGGGGACTACGAGCAGTACTTC
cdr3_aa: CASRSRGDYEQYF

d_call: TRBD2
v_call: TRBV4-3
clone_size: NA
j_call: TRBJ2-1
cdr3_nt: TGCGCCAGCAGCCAGAACCTAGCGGGAGGCTCCTACAATGAGCAGTTCTTC
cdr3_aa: CASSQNLAGGSYNEQFF

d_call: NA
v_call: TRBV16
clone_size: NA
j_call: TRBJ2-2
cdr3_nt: TGTGCCAGCAGCCAATCGAGGGGCAGAACCGGGGAGCTGTTTTTT
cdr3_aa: CASSQSRGRTGELFF

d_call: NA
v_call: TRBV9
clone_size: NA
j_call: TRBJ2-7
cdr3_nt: TGTGCCAGCAGCGTAGCTACTGGCCTGACCCCGCTCGAGCAGTACTTC
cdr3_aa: CASSVATGLTPLEQYF

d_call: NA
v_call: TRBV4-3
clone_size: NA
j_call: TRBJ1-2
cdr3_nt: TGCGCCAGCAGCCAAGATTGGACCCCCTCTGCTGGTGGCTACACCTTC
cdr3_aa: CASSQDWTPSAGGYTF

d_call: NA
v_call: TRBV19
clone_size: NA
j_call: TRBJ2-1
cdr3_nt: TGTGCCAGTCGAGGGGGGAGCGCCCCGTCCAATGAGCAGTTCTTC
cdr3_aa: CASRGGSAPSNEQFF

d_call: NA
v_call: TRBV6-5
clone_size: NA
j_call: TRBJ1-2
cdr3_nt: TGTGCCAGCAGTTACGGGGGGAAGGATGGCTACACCTTC
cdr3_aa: CASSYGGKDGYTF

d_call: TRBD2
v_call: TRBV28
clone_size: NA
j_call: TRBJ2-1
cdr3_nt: TGTGCCAGCAGTTCCCGACTAGCGGGCAATGAGCAGTTCTTC
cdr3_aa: CASSSRLAGNEQFF

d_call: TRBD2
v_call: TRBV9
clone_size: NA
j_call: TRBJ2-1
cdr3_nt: TGTGCCAGCAGCGTAGCTTGGCGGGAGTCCGGCAATGAGCAGTTCTTC
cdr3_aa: CASSVAWRESGNEQFF

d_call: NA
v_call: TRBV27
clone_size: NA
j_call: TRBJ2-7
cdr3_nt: TGTGCCAGCAGTTTTGGAGGGAGTAGCTACGAGCAGTACTTC
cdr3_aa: CASSFGGSSYEQYF

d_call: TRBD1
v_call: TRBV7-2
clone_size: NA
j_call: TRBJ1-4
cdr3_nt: TGTGCCAGCAGCGACCCGGGACAGCATGAAAAACTGTTTTTT
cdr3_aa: CASSDPGQHEKLFF

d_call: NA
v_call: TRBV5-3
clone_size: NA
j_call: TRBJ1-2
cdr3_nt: TGTGCCAGAAGGGGAACTGGTACTAACTATGGCTACACCTTC
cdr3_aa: CARRGTGTNYGYTF

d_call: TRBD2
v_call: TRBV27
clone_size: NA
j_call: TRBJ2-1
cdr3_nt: TGTGCCAGCAGTTTTATGGCTAGCGGGAGCGATGAGCAGTTCTTC
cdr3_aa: CASSFMASGSDEQFF

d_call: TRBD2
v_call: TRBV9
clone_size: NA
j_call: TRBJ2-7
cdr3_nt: TGTGCCAGCAGCGCGGTCGGGGGAGGGCCGCTCGTAGGGGAGCAGTACTTC
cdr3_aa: CASSAVGGGPLVGEQYF

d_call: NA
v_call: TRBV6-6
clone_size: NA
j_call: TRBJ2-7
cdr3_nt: TGTGCCAGCAGCAGTTGGGATTACGAGCAGTACTTC
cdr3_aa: CASSSWDYEQYF

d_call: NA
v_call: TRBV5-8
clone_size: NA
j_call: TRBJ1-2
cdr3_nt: TGTGCCAGCAGCATCGGGACGAAAACTAACTATGGCTACACCTTC
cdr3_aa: CASSIGTKTNYGYTF

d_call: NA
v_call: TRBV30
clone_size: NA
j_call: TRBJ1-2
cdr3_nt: TGTGCCTGGAGTGGAGGCACCAACTATGGCTACACCTTC
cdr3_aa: CAWSGGTNYGYTF

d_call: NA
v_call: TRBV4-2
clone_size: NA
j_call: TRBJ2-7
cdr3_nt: TGTGCCAGCAGCCAAGATATCGGGTCCTCCTACGAGCAGTACTTC
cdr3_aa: CASSQDIGSSYEQYF

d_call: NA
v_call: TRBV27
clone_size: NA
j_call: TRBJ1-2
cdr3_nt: TGTGCCAGCAGTTTTGCCCGGGCCGGGTATGGCTACACCTTC
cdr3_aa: CASSFARAGYGYTF

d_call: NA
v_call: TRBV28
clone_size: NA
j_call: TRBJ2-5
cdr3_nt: TGTGCCAGCATTCTCCTTTTCTCCAGGGAGACCCAGTACTTC
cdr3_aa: CASILLFSRETQYF

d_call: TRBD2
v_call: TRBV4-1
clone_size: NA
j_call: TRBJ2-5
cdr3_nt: TGCGCCAGCAGCCCCGGGACTACGAGCCAAGAGACCCAGTACTTC
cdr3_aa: CASSPGTTSQETQYF

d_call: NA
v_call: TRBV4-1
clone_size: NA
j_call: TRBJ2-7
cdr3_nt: TGCGCCAGCAGCCAAGATGCGCGGGCCCCCTACGAGCAGTACTTC
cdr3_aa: CASSQDARAPYEQYF

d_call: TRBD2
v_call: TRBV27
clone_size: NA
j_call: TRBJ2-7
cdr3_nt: TGTGCCAGCAGTTTATCAGCCCAGGGACTAGCGGGAGCCTCCTACGAGCAGTACTTC
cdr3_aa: CASSLSAQGLAGASYEQYF

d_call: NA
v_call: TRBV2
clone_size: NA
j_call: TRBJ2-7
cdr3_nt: TGTGCCAGCAGTTACAAATACGTGGAAGTAGGCTACGAGCAGTACTTC
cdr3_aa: CASSYKYVEVGYEQYF

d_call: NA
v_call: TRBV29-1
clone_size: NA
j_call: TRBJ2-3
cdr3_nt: TGCAGCGTTCTGAAGGGATCCACAGATACGCAGTATTTT
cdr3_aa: CSVLKGSTDTQYF

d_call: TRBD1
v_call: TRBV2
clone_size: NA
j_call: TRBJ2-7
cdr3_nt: TGTGCCAGCAGACAGGGGTGGGAATTCTACGAGCAGTACTTC
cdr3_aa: CASRQGWEFYEQYF

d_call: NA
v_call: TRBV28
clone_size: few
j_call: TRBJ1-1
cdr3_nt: TGTGCCAGCAGTTTTGGGGGCCCGACCACTGAAGCTTTCTTT
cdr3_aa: CASSFGGPTTEAFF

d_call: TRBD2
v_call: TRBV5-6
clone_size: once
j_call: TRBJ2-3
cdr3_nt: TGTGCCAGCAGCCTAGCGGGAGTCACAGATACGCAGTATTTT
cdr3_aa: CASSLAGVTDTQYF

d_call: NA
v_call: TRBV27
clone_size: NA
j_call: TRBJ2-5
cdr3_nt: TGTGCCAGCAGTTTTAGGGCTTTACAAGAGACCCAGTACTTC
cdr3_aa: CASSFRALQETQYF

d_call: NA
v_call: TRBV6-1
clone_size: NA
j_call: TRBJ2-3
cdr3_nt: TGTGCCAGCAGTGAATATCAGGTAGCGGTGTCCACAGATACGCAGTATTTT
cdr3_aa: CASSEYQVAVSTDTQYF